Listed below are T cell receptor beta chains from one sample, sequenced in a study of T-cell reconstitution after alpha-beta-depleted transplantation in children. TCRdb fed the PCR reads into MiXCR, producing one record per CDR3 protein. The sample lists roughly 200,000 distinct CDR3 sequences; roughly 11% were seen once. Source: PBMCs, taken before TCRalphabeta/CD19-depleted stem cell transplant. These receptors all come from a child under two years old with acute myeloid leukemia, due to receive a stem cell transplant. Each CDR3 is given with its conserved first and last residue. D genes are given only for firm matches. Clone size, where shown, is once, few, many, or a class for clones that have expanded.

>TRBD2|15|TRBV5-1|TRBJ2-3|few
TGCGCCAGCAGCCCCAGCGGGAGAGGGCCAGATACGCAGTATTTT
CASSPSGRGPDTQYF
>TRBD1|14|TRBV20-1|TRBJ2-6|many
TGCAGTGCGAGGACAGGGGCTGGGGCCAACGTCCTGACTTTC
CSARTGAGANVLTF
>TRBD1|13|TRBV20-1|TRBJ1-4|many
TGCAGTGCTAGGAGGACAGGCCAAGAAAAACTGTTTTTT
CSARRTGQEKLFF
>TRBD2|14|TRBV4-2|TRBJ2-1|few
TGTGCCAGCAGCCAAGATGGGACTAGGGATGAGCAGTTCTTC
CASSQDGTRDEQFF
>NA|11|TRBV20-1|TRBJ2-5|many
TGCAGTGCTAGATATAGAGAGACCCAGTACTTC
CSARYRETQYF
>NA|14|TRBV20-1|TRBJ2-2|many
TGCAGTGCTGCCCTGGGACCTGGTGGGGGGGAGCTGTTTTTT
CSAALGPGGGELFF
>NA|12|TRBV5-1|TRBJ1-1|many
TGCGCCAGCAGCTTGGCCGGGAGTTCAGCTTTCTTT
CASSLAGSSAFF
>TRBD1|13|TRBV29-1|TRBJ1-6|many
TGCAGCGTCCGACAGGGACCGAATTCACCCCTCCACTTT
CSVRQGPNSPLHF
>NA|16|TRBV15|TRBJ2-1|many
TGTGCCACCAGCAGAGATGTCTACGAGCTTTACAATGAGCAGTTCTTC
CATSRDVYELYNEQFF
>NA|16|TRBV5-1|TRBJ2-3|NA
TGCGCCAGCAGCCTTTATGGGTACAGTCTCACAGATACGCAGTATTTT
CASSLYGYSLTDTQYF
>NA|15|TRBV20-1|TRBJ2-1|many
TGCAGTGCTACCCGACAACAGAGCTCCTACAATGAGCAGTTCTTC
CSATRQQSSYNEQFF
>NA|13|TRBV6-1|TRBJ1-5|few
TGTGCCAGCCAGGAAAGCTTCAATCAGCCCCAGCATTTT
CASQESFNQPQHF
>NA|16|TRBV4-1|TRBJ2-3|many
TGCGCCAGCAGCCAAGGCCGTCAGGGGGGAACAGATACGCAGTATTTT
CASSQGRQGGTDTQYF
>NA|13|TRBV7-3|TRBJ1-1|many
TGTGCCAGCAGCTCGCAGGGTAGGACTGAAGCTTTCTTT
CASSSQGRTEAFF
>TRBD1|14|TRBV3-1|TRBJ1-2|many
TGTGCCAGCAGCCCTATGGGGACAGGTGATGGCTACACCTTC
CASSPMGTGDGYTF
>TRBD2|15|TRBV5-6|TRBJ2-3|many
TGTGCCAGCAGCCCTAGCGGGGGGGCTAGAGATACGCAGTATTTT
CASSPSGGARDTQYF
>NA|16|TRBV4-2|TRBJ1-1|NA
TGTGCCAGCAGCCAAGATCTACGTCCGGGGGGGACTGAAGCTTTCTTT
CASSQDLRPGGTEAFF
>NA|17|TRBV5-1|TRBJ2-5|NA
TGCGCCAGCAGCTTTTCCCACCGGCGGCTAGGGGAGGAGACCCAGTACTTC
CASSFSHRRLGEETQYF
>NA|16|TRBV3-1|TRBJ1-2|many
TGTGCCAGCAGCCAACGCCTACTAGGGGGACTCTATGGCTACACCTTC
CASSQRLLGGLYGYTF
>TRBD1|19|TRBV18|TRBJ2-7|few
TGTGCCAGCTCACCACCGAACAGGGGCTCTAGCAATTCCCTATACGAGCAGTACTTC
CASSPPNRGSSNSLYEQYF
>NA|16|TRBV14|TRBJ2-3|many
TGTGCCAGCAGCCAAACAGGGAACACCCACACAGATACGCAGTATTTT
CASSQTGNTHTDTQYF
>TRBD2|17|TRBV14|TRBJ2-3|many
TGTGCCAGCAGCCAAGAGTTTAGCGGGAGAGGCTCAGATACGCAGTATTTT
CASSQEFSGRGSDTQYF
>NA|12|TRBV5-6|TRBJ2-7|many
TGTGCCAGCAGCTCCTATGACTACGAGCAGTACTTC
CASSSYDYEQYF
>TRBD1|13|TRBV29-1|TRBJ2-5|NA
TGCAGCGTGGGCGGGACAGGCCAAGAGACCCAGTACTTC
CSVGGTGQETQYF
>NA|16|TRBV10-2|TRBJ2-1|many
TGCGCCAGCAGTGAATCCAGGGCGAGCTCCTACAATGAGCAGTTCTTC
CASSESRASSYNEQFF
>NA|13|TRBV10-3|TRBJ1-2|NA
TGTGCCATCAGCGGAGACAGTCGAGGCGGCTACACCTTC
CAISGDSRGGYTF
>NA|12|TRBV7-2|TRBJ1-3|few
TGTGCCAGCAGCCCATACGGAAACACCATATATTTT
CASSPYGNTIYF
>TRBD2|16|TRBV20-1|TRBJ2-1|many
TGCAGTGCTAGATCGGAGAGCGGGAGTTCCTACAATGAGCAGTTCTTC
CSARSESGSSYNEQFF
>NA|14|TRBV4-1|TRBJ1-1|many
TGCGCCAGCCGCGGCAGGACAGAGAACACTGAAGCTTTCTTT
CASRGRTENTEAFF
>TRBD2|12|TRBV20-1|TRBJ2-1|many
TGCAGTGCTAAGACTAGCGGGAGACTTCAGTTCTTC
CSAKTSGRLQFF
>NA|15|TRBV19|TRBJ1-6|many
TGTGCCAGTAGGCTTGACAGCCGATCATTTATCGGACTCCACTTT
CASRLDSRSFIGLHF